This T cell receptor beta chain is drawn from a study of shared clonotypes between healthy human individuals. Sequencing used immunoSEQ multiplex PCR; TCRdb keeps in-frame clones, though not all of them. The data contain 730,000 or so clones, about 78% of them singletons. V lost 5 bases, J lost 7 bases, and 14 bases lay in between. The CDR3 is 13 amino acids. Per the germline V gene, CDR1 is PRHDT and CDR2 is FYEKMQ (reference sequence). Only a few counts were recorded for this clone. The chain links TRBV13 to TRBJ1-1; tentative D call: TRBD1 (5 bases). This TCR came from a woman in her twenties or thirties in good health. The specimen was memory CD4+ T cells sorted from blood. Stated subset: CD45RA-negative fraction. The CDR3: CASSGDGDYEAFF. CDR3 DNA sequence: TGTGCCAGCAGCGGGGATGGGGACTATGAAGCTTTCTTT.